Listed here are 15 T cell receptor beta chains from one sample, sequenced in a study of shared clonotypes between healthy human individuals. Sequenced by immunoSEQ multiplex PCR; TCRdb stores in-frame clones only, minus some. The data hold about 2.4 million clones, with approximately 93% observed a single time. Sequenced: naive CD4+ T cells from PBMCs. Subset indicated: CD45RA+ positively selected. These receptor sequences come from a man aged 18 to 30 in good health. Some clones in this sample may be carry-over from other donors' samples.

The sample holds a few counts of this clone. The CDR3 spells CANYLEAFF. DNA of the CDR3: TGTGCCAATTACCTTGAAGCTTTCTTT. The gene calls are TRBV21-1 and TRBJ1-1. TRBV21-1 is designated a pseudogene. This CDR3 is 9 amino acids long.

The rearrangement joins TRBV6-1 to TRBJ1-1; D possibly corresponds to TRBD1 (6 bases). Germline V gene data show CDR1 as MNHNS and CDR2 as SASEGT. Trimming took off 4 bases at V and 5 bases at J, with 8 bases between the two ends. CDR3 length: 12 residues. CDR3 residues: CASSVDRTEAFF. The CDR3 coding sequence is TGTGCCAGCAGTGTTGACAGGACTGAAGCTTTCTTT.

V and J are TRBV27 and TRBJ2-5; 13 bases line up with TRBD2. This CDR3 comprises 16 residues. Germline V gives CDR1 MNHEY, CDR2 SMNVEV (reference sequence). Trimming took 2 bases from V and 7 from J; bases not matched to a gene: 7. The CDR3 DNA is TGTGCCAGCAGTTTAGCCGGGACTAGCGGGACTGGGACCCAGTACTTC. Its translation is CASSLAGTSGTGTQYF.

This chain uses TRBV4-1 with TRBJ2-5; D may be TRBD2 (6 bases). V lost 3 bases to trimming and J lost 5 bases, with 16 bases between them. The CDR3 has 15 amino acids. Germline V gene sequence: CDR1 MGHRA, CDR2 YSYEKL. CDR3 sequence: CASSQRLVFRETQYF. The CDR3 nucleotides read TGCGCCAGCAGCCAGCGACTAGTTTTCCGGGAGACCCAGTACTTC.

The V gene is TRBV13, the J gene TRBJ1-3; 8 bases fit TRBD1. There are 14 residues in the CDR3. The germline CDR1 and CDR2 sequences are PRHDT and FYEKMQ (reference sequence). Germline trimming cut 5 bases from V and 5 bases from J; bases unmatched to any gene: 5. CDR3 DNA: TGTGCCAGCAGCCAAGGACAGGGCCGAAACACCATATATTTT. This encodes CASSQGQGRNTIYF.

The gene calls are TRBV18 and TRBJ1-2; D gene ambiguous. Trimming cost V 5 bases and J 3 bases, with 22 bases left between them. The CDR3 runs 17 residues. The germline V gene encodes CDR1 KGHSH and CDR2 LQKENI. In DNA form, the CDR3 reads TGTGCCAGCTCAAAAGAGGGCAGAGTCCAGCCCTACTATGGCTACACCTTC. Residues: CASSKEGRVQPYYGYTF.

The chain links TRBV2 to TRBJ2-2, with D unresolved. Germline V gives CDR1 SNHLY, CDR2 FYNNEI. V lost 1 base to trimming and J lost 9 bases, with 15 bases between them. The CDR3 is made up of 15 amino acids. In DNA form, the CDR3 reads TGTGCCAGCAGTGAAGGAGTAGTCTTAAGGCGGGAGCTGTTTTTT. Its translation is CASSEGVVLRRELFF.

The chain carries TRBV27 and TRBJ2-5; no reliable D call. The CDR3 contains 13 residues. Per the germline V gene, CDR1 is MNHEY and CDR2 is SMNVEV (reference sequence). V was shortened by 5 bases and J by 8 bases, with 15 bases between the two germline ends. In DNA, the CDR3 is TGTGCCAGCAGTATGACCCCAAGAGATACCCAGTACTTC. Protein: CASSMTPRDTQYF.

V gene TRBV29-1 combines with J gene TRBJ2-7, with D possibly matching TRBD1 (5 bases). The length of the CDR3 is 12 residues. V lost 6 bases and J 0 bases, leaving 9 bases between the germline ends. Germline V CDR1 and CDR2: SQVTM, ANQGSEA. CDR3 amino acids: CSVMTASYEQYF. The CDR3 bases are TGCAGCGTAATGACAGCCTCCTACGAGCAGTACTTC.

The J gene is TRBJ2-2, the V gene TRBV10-1; D ambiguous. Trimming took 1 base from V and 7 from J, leaving 7 bases between them. Germline assignment: CDR1 WNHNN and CDR2 SYGVQD (reference sequence). The CDR3 length is 13 residues. Written as DNA, the CDR3 is TGCGCCAGCAGTGAGTGGGTGGTCGGGGAGCTGTTTTTT. This gives the protein CASSEWVVGELFF.

This sequence joins TRBV9 and TRBJ1-1; 8 nucleotides match TRBD1. The CDR3 length is 17 residues. The ends lost 4 bases at V and 1 base at J; junction bases unmatched: 12. The germline gives CDR1 SGDLS, CDR2 YYNGEE. The CDR3 nucleotides are TGTGCCAGCAGCCCCGGACAGGGCGGGATTGGGAACACTGAAGCTTTCTTT. The encoded protein is CASSPGQGGIGNTEAFF.

A remark on this clone: Other nucleotide sequences in the sample specify the same CDR3. The chain combines TRBV7-2 with TRBJ1-2; 8 bases align to TRBD1. With V trimmed by 1 base and J by 5 bases, 3 bases remained unmatched. The CDR3 runs 14 residues. Germline loops: CDR1 SGHTA, CDR2 FQGNSA. The CDR3 bases are TGTGCCAGCAGCTTAGGACAGGGGAATTATGGCTACACCTTC. Translation: CASSLGQGNYGYTF. The entire variable domain, with the rest obtained from reference TRBV7-2 and TRBJ1-2, is as follows: GAGVSQSPSNKVTEKGKDVELRCDPISGHTALYWYRQSLGQGLEFLIYFQGNSAPDKSGLPSDRFSAERTGGSVSTLTIQRTQQEDSAVYLCASSLGQGNYGYTFGSGTRLTVV.

The rearrangement joins TRBV10-3 to TRBJ2-3; 7 positions agree with TRBD2. CDR1 ENHRY and CDR2 SYGVKD come from the germline V gene. The CDR3 length is 15 residues. Trimming at V came to 8 bases and at J to 1 base, leaving 9 bases not matched to a gene. CDR3 protein: CAIGYSGLGTDTQYF. The CDR3 coding sequence is TGTGCCATCGGCTATAGCGGGTTGGGCACAGATACGCAGTATTTT.

As to this clone: Different DNA sequences within this sample yield the same CDR3. The chain couples TRBV18 to TRBJ1-4; D is unresolved. The CDR3 length is 15 residues. V lost 3 bases and J lost 3, with 11 bases in between. In germline, CDR1 is KGHSH, CDR2 LQKENI. In nucleotides, the CDR3 is TGTGCCAGCTCACCTGACCGGGCCCCTAATGAAAAACTGTTTTTT. Residues: CASSPDRAPNEKLFF.

V and J are TRBV20-1 and TRBJ1-1, with a weak D call TRBD1 (5 bases). The germline CDR1 and CDR2 sequences are DFQATT and SNEGSKA (reference sequence). The CDR3 length is 11 residues. The V gene lost 6 bases and the J gene lost 4 bases, with 9 bases spanning the gap. CDR3 DNA: TGCAGTGCCGGGGGTCCCACTGAAGCTTTCTTT. Protein product: CSAGGPTEAFF.